This TCR beta chain is from a study of identical twins. Template switching introduced a universal primer site, and the cDNA bore unique molecular identifiers. From the 5' RACE reads, TCRdb called clonotypes with MiXCR, one entry per CDR3 protein. The table includes 200,000 to 250,000 distinct CDR3 sequences, approximately 7% detected once. The sample was also reused in another study, on yellow fever vaccine responses in identical twins. That study adds: Twins reportedly appeared to share part of their vaccine T cell response while keeping part individual.

The TCR originated in a woman aged 18-29 years in good health. Sequences were obtained from memory (CD45RO+) T cells sorted from blood.

CDR3 in DNA: TGTGCCAGCAGCGAGGAGCGGGTTTTCCAAGAGACCCAGTACTTC. Residues: CASSEERVFQETQYF. The gene calls are TRBV7-8 and TRBJ2-5; the D gene is possibly TRBD2 (6 bases). Germline CDR1 and CDR2: SGHVS and FQNEAQ. V lost 5 bases, J lost 1 base, and 14 bases lay in between. The CDR3 is made up of 15 amino acids.